Below are 2 T cell receptor beta chains sequenced from a single sample in a study of T-cell reconstitution after alpha-beta-depleted transplantation in children (TCRdb year 2016). The sample's treatment or condition, from its label and the paper: allogeneic hematopoietic cell transplantation with graft depleted of TCRalphabeta T cells and CD19 B cells. Library method: PCR. Sequencer: Illumina HiSeq 2500. TCR libraries were prepared with molecular barcoding, using unique molecular identifiers to normalize TCRbeta repertoire quantification. TCRdb handled the public reads itself, with Q25 trimming in fastp and clone calling in MiXCR, and kept productive beta chains. Every entry covers one CDR3 protein and lists the most common genes and DNA from its rows. The sample includes fewer than 85,000 distinct CDR3 sequences, with roughly 14% observed a single time. The top ten clones comprise 27% of the sample.

The starting material was PBMCs, mostly from graft donor cells, obtained 180 days after TCRalphabeta/CD19-depleted stem cell transplant. These receptors all come from a male patient between 2 and 15 years old who had a stem cell transplant for acute lymphoblastic leukemia, so the T cells may come from the graft donor.

This clonotype was found a few times. The V call is TRBV6-4, the J call TRBJ2-1, with 8 bases that match TRBD2. Trimming cost V 0 bases and J 0 bases; bases outside gene matches: 10. The CDR3 covers 19 residues. From germline, CDR1 is MRHNA and CDR2 SNTAGT. The DNA of the CDR3 is TGTGCCAGCAGTGACTCGAGGGGCGGGGGGTCGAGCTCCTACAATGAGCAGTTCTTC. Its translation is CASSDSRGGGSSSYNEQFF.

This clonotype was seen repeatedly, ten times or more. V and J are TRBV5-1 and TRBJ1-2; D may be TRBD1 (6 bases). The CDR3 consists of 15 residues. Germline assignment: CDR1 SGHRS and CDR2 YFSETQ. V was cut by 5 bases and J by 5 bases, with 19 bases left in between. In nucleotides, the CDR3 is TGCGCCAGCAGTGGATCGGGGGGCGCGAATTATGGCTACACCTTC. As protein: CASSGSGGANYGYTF.